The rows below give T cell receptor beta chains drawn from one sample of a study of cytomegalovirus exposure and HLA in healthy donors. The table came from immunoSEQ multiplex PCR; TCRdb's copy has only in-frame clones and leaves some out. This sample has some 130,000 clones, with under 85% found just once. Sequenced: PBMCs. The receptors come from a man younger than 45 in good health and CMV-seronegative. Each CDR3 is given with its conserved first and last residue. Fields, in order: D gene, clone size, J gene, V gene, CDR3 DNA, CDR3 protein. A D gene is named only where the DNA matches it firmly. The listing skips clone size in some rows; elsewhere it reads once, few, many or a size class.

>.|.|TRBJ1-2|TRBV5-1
TGCGCCTCCGGGGAAGGGATTGGCTATGGCTACACCTTC
CASGEGIGYGYTF
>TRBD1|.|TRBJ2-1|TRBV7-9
TGTGCCAGTACTGGGACAGACACTGAGCAGTTCTTC
CASTGTDTEQFF
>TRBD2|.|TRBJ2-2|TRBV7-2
TGTGCCAGCAGCTTTCATCCAGGGACTATGATTCCCGGGGAGCTGTTTTTT
CASSFHPGTMIPGELFF
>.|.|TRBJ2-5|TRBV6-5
TGTGCCAGCAGTTACGGGGACCCGGGACTCCAAGAGACCCAGTACTTC
CASSYGDPGLQETQYF
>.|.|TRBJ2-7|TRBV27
TGTGCCAGCAGTGCCGGACAAAGAGGCGACGAGCAGTACTTC
CASSAGQRGDEQYF
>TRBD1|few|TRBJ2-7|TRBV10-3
TGTGCCATCAGTGAAGGACAGGCCTACGAGCAGTACTTC
CAISEGQAYEQYF
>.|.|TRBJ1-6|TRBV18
TGTGCCAGCTCAATCAACCGGGAAAGCTCCTATAATTCACCCCTCCACTTT
CASSINRESSYNSPLHF
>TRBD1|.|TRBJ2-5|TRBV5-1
TGCGCCAGCAGCTCAACAGGGGAAGAGACCCAGTACTTC
CASSSTGEETQYF
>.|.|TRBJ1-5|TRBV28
TGTGCCAGTCGCGAGGGGGGGTTAAATCAGCCCCAGCATTTT
CASREGGLNQPQHF
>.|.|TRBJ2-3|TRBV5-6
TGTGCCAGCAGCTTGAGTGGGCCGGTAGATACGCAGTATTTT
CASSLSGPVDTQYF
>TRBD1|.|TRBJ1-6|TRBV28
TGTGCCAGCAGCTCACAGGGGATCTATAATTCACCCCTCCACTTT
CASSSQGIYNSPLHF
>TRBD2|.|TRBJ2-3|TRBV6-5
TGTGCCAGCCGAAGTAGCGGGAGAGGGTCAGATACGCAGTATTTT
CASRSSGRGSDTQYF
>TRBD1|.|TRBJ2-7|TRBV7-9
TGTGCCAGCAGCTCGTCGAAAAGACAGGGTTTCTACGAGCAGTACTTC
CASSSSKRQGFYEQYF
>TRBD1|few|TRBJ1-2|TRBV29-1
TGCAGCGTTGGTCGGGACAGGGACGGCTACACCTTC
CSVGRDRDGYTF
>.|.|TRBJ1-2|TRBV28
TGTGCCAGCAGTTTCTCCGACAGGTACTATGGCTACACCTTC
CASSFSDRYYGYTF
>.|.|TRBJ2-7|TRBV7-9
TGTGCCAGCAGCTTAATCGGGGTCTCGGGCGAGCAGTACTTC
CASSLIGVSGEQYF
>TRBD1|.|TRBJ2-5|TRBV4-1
TGCGCCAGCAGCCCTTTAACAGGGGGACTCCTCCAAGAGACCCAGTACTTC
CASSPLTGGLLQETQYF
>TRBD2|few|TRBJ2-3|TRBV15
TGTGCCACCAGCGAAGCAATAGCGGGGGGGGATACGCAGTATTTT
CATSEAIAGGDTQYF
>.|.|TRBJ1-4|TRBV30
TGTGCCTGGAGCGGGACTGGCAATGAAAAACTGTTTTTT
CAWSGTGNEKLFF
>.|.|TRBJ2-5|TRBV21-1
TGTGCCAGCAGAGGACTAGCCCCACAAGAGACCCAGTACTTC
CASRGLAPQETQYF
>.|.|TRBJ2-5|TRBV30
TGTGCCTGGAGCCTTGAAGAGACCCAGTACTTC
CAWSLEETQYF
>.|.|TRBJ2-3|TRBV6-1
TGTGCCAGCAGTGGCGCGGGGGCCACAGATACGCAGTATTTT
CASSGAGATDTQYF
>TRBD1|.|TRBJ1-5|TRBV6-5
TGTGCCAGCGGGACGGGACAGGGTGGGCAGCCCCAGCATTTT
CASGTGQGGQPQHF
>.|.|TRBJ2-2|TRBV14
TGTGCCAGCAGCCAATGGACTTTAACCACCGGGGAGCTGTTTTTT
CASSQWTLTTGELFF
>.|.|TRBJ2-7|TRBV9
TGTGCCAGCAGCGGTTCTCAGGGGGGCGGGCAGTACTTC
CASSGSQGGGQYF
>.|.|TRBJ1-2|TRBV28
TGTGCCAGCAGTGCAATCTGGGGCGGGACTAACTATGGCTACACCTTC
CASSAIWGGTNYGYTF
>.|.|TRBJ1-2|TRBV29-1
TGCAGCGTTGAAGGGGACACTCTCTATCACAGACCCTATGGCTACACCTTC
CSVEGDTLYHRPYGYTF
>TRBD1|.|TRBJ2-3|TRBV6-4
TGTGCCAGCAGTGACTCGACAGGGGGCCCCTTCACAGATACGCAGTATTTT
CASSDSTGGPFTDTQYF
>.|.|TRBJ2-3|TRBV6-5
TGTGCCAGCAGTACAGCTAGCACAGATACGCAGTATTTT
CASSTASTDTQYF
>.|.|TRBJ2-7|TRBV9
TGTGCCAGCAGCGGACGACAGATGTCCGAGCAGTACTTC
CASSGRQMSEQYF
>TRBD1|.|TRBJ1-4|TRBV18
TGTGCCAGCTCACCACCTGGGACAGGGGGTGAAAAACTGTTTTTT
CASSPPGTGGEKLFF
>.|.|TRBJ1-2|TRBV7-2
TGTGCCAGCAGCTTAATCGGGGGATGGGGCTATGGCTACACCTTC
CASSLIGGWGYGYTF
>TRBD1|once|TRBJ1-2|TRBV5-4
TGTGCCAGCAGTCCGGACAGGGATTATGGCTACACCTTC
CASSPDRDYGYTF
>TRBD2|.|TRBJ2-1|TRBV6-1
TGTGCCAGCAGTGGGACTAGCGGCGACTTGCCCTACAATGAGCAGTTCTTC
CASSGTSGDLPYNEQFF
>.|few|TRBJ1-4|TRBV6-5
TGTGCCAGCAGTTACTCGAACTGGGGCGCGGATGAAAAACTGTTTTTT
CASSYSNWGADEKLFF
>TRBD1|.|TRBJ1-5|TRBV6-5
TGTGCCAGCAGTTCGGGACAGGGTTATCAGCCCCAGCATTTT
CASSSGQGYQPQHF
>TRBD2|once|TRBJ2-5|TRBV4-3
TGCGCCAGCAGCCAAGGACTAGCGGGAGGGCCATCGCAAGAGACCCAGTACTTC
CASSQGLAGGPSQETQYF
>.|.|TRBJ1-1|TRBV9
TGTGCCAGCAGCACCAGAGGGGGGGGCACTGAAGCTTTCTTT
CASSTRGGGTEAFF
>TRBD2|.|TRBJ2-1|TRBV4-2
TGTGCCAGCAGCCAAGATCTGAGACTAGCGGGATCCTACAATGAGCAGTTCTTC
CASSQDLRLAGSYNEQFF
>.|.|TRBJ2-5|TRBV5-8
TGTGCCAGCAGCTTGTGGTCCGGGAAGAAAGAGACCCAGTACTTC
CASSLWSGKKETQYF
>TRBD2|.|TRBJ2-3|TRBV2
TGTGCCAGCAAGCCGGGGGGGAGCACAGATACGCAGTATTTT
CASKPGGSTDTQYF
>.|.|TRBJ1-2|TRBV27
TGTGCCAGCAGTCCTCAAGGCAGGGTTTCTGGCTACACCTTC
CASSPQGRVSGYTF
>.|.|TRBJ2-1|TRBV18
TGTGCCAGCTCACCAGGCACAGGCGACTACAATGAGCAGTTCTTC
CASSPGTGDYNEQFF
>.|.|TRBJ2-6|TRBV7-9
TGTGCCAGCAGCTTAGAGTATGGGGCCGGGTCCAACGTCCTGACTTTC
CASSLEYGAGSNVLTF
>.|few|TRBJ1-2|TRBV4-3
TGCGCCAGCAGCCAAGAGCCCCGGGGAGAAATATGGCTACTCACCTTC
CASSQEPRGEIWLLTF
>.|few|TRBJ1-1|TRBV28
TGTGCCAGCAGGATGGGACAACCGAATACTGAAGCTTTCTTT
CASRMGQPNTEAFF
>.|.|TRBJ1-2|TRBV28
TGTGCCAGCAGTCCGAGCGACTATGGCTACACCTTC
CASSPSDYGYTF
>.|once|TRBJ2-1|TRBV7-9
TGTGCCAGCAGCCCGGGGACTTCTTCCAATGAGCAGTTCTTC
CASSPGTSSNEQFF
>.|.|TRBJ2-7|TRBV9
TGTGCCAGCAGCTCAGAAACAGGTTTCGAGCAGTACTTC
CASSSETGFEQYF
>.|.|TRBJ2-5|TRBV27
TGTGCCAGCAGTTCCGACGGGGAAGAGACCCAGTACTTC
CASSSDGEETQYF
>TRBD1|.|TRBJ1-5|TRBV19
TGTGCCAGTAGTATAGATCCAGGGGGCGGCAATCAGCCCCAGCATTTT
CASSIDPGGGNQPQHF
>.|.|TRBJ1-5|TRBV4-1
TGCGCCAGCAGCCAAGACCCAGGGGAACGACAGCCCCAGCATTTT
CASSQDPGERQPQHF
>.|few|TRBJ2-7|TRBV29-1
TGCAGCGTTAGACAGACAAACACCTTCGACGAGCAGTACTTC
CSVRQTNTFDEQYF
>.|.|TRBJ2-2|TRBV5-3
TGTGCCAGAAGCGTCCGGACTCCCAACACCGGGGAGCTGTTTTTT
CARSVRTPNTGELFF
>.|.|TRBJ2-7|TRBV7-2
TGTGCCAGCAGCTTAGCGCTAGGGCAGGGCTACGAGCAGTACTTC
CASSLALGQGYEQYF
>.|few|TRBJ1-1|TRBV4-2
TGTGCCAGCAGCCAGGGAGGGATGAACACTGAAGCTTTCTTT
CASSQGGMNTEAFF
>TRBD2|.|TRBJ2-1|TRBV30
TGTGCCTACTCGGGGACTAGCGGGGGGGCAGTCTACAATGAGCAGTTCTTC
CAYSGTSGGAVYNEQFF
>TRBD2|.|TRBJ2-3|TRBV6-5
TGTGCCAGCAGTCGGACTAGTCGGTTTGATACGCAGTATTTT
CASSRTSRFDTQYF
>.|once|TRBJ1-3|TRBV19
TGTGCCAGTAGCCAGGGTTCTGGAAACACCATATATTTT
CASSQGSGNTIYF